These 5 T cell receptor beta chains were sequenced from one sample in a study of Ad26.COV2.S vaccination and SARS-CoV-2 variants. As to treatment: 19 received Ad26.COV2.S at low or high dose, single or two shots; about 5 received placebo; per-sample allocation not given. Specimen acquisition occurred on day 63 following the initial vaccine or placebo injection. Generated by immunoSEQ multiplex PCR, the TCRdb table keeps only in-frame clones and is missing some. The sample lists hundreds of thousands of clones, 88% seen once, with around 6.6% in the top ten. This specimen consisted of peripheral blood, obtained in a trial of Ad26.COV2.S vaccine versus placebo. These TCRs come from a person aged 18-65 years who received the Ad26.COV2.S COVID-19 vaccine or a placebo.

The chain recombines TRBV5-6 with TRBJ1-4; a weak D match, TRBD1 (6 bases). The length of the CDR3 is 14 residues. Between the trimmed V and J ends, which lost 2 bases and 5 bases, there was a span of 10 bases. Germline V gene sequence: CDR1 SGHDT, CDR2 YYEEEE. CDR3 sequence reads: CASSFGGANEKLFF. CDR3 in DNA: TGTGCCAGCAGCTTCGGGGGGGCCAATGAAAAACTGTTTTTT.

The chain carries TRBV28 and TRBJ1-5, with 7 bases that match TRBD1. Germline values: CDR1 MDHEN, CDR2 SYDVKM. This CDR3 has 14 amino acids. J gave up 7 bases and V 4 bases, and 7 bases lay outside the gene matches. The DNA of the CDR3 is TGTGCCAGCAGTTCTCTGACAGGGAGGCAGCCCCAGCATTTT. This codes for CASSSLTGRQPQHF. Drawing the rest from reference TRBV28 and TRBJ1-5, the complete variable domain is DVKVTQSSRYLVKRTGEKVFLECVQDMDHENMFWYRQDPGLGLRLIYFSYDVKMKEKGDIPEGYSVSREKKERFSLILESASTNQTSMYLCASSSLTGRQPQHFGDGTRLSIL.

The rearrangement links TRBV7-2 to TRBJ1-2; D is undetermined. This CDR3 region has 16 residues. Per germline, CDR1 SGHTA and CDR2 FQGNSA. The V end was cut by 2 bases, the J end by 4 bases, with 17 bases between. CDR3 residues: CASSLIRSPNGYGYTF. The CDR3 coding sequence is TGTGCCAGCAGCTTAATTAGGTCCCCCAATGGCTATGGCTACACCTTC.

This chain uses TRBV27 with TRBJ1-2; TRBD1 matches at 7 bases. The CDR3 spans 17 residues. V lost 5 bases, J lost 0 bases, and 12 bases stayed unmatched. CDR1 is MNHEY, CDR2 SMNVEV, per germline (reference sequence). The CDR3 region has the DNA TGTGCCAGCAGTATCACCGGGACAGCACGAGCTAACTATGGCTACACCTTC. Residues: CASSITGTARANYGYTF.

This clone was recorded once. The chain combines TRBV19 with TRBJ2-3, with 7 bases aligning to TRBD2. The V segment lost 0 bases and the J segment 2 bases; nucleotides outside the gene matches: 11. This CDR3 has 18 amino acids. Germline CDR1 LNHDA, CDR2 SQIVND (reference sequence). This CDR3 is CASSIEATSYKYTDTQYF. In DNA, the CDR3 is TGTGCCAGTAGTATAGAGGCGACTAGCTATAAATACACAGATACGCAGTATTTT.